These 27 T cell receptor beta chains were all obtained from the same sample, sequenced in a study of T cells after somatic rescue of genetic block. Sequenced by immunoSEQ multiplex PCR; TCRdb stores in-frame clones only, minus some. The table includes under 150,000 clones, about 93% detected once. The sample consisted of peripheral blood mononuclear cells (PBMCs). The receptors were gathered from a woman between 18 and 30 years old.

The count of this clone is one. The genes are TRBV1 and TRBJ2-3; the table's D gene call, TRBD2, was not cross checked with the DNA. TRBV1 is listed as a pseudogene. This CDR3 comprises 17 residues. The CDR3 loop reads CTSSRPVAGDYTHTQYF. CDR3 bases: TGCACCAGCAGCCGACCAGTAGCGGGTGATTACACTCATACGCAGTATTTT.

The CDR3 DNA is TGCAGCGTTGAAGTCGGCAGGGGTGCGAATGAGCAGTTCTTC. It yields the protein CSVEVGRGANEQFF. The chain couples TRBV29-1 to TRBJ2-1; D might be TRBD1 (6 bases). This CDR3 is built from 14 residues. Trimming left V 1 base short and J 7 bases short, with 14 bases between. Looked up from germline, CDR1 is SQVTM and CDR2 is ANQGSEA.

The chain links TRBV6-5 to TRBJ1-2, with 11 bases lining up with TRBD1. J gave up 8 bases and V 7 bases, and 9 bases lay outside the gene matches. Germline assignment: CDR1 MNHEY and CDR2 SVGAGI. The CDR3 is 14 amino acids. The CDR3 DNA is TGTGCCAGCACCACCGGGACAGGGGGTCGCGGCTACACCTTC. It yields the protein CASTTGTGGRGYTF.

This chain uses TRBV7-3 with TRBJ2-3; D remains unclear. V lost 5 bases and J 5 bases, leaving 11 bases between the germline ends. The germline gives CDR1 SGHTA, CDR2 FQGTGA. The CDR3 extends over 13 amino acids. CDR3 in amino acids: CASSQTLRDTQYF. DNA of the CDR3: TGTGCCAGCAGCCAAACACTTAGAGATACGCAGTATTTT.

The chain links TRBV5-1 to TRBJ1-6; 7 nucleotides match TRBD1. The ends lost 0 bases at V and 7 bases at J; junction bases unmatched: 1. The CDR3 sequence is 14 residues long. CDR1 and CDR2 from the germline V gene are SGHRS and YFSETQ. CDR3 sequence reads: CASSLEGGNSPLHF. DNA for the CDR3: TGCGCCAGCAGCTTGGAAGGGGGCAATTCACCCCTCCACTTT.

The V gene is TRBV7-9, the J gene TRBJ2-1; D remains ambiguous. The CDR3 extends over 13 amino acids. V dropped 2 bases and J dropped 6 bases, with 8 bases sitting between them. Germline loops: CDR1 SEHNR, CDR2 FQNEAQ (reference sequence). The CDR3 DNA follows: TGTGCCAGCAGCTTACCCTCCAGCAATGAGCAGTTCTTC. This translates into CASSLPSSNEQFF.

The V gene is TRBV5-6, the J gene TRBJ1-1; a possible D gene is TRBD1 (5 bases). The CDR3 totals 16 residues. Trimming pared 1 base from V and 1 base from J, leaving 14 bases between. Germline CDR1 is SGHDT and CDR2 is YYEEEE. The CDR3 region has the DNA TGTGCCAGCAGCTTGCTTCAGGTTGGGGCGAACACTGAAGCTTTCTTT. It is translated as CASSLLQVGANTEAFF.

The chain employs TRBV7-9 and TRBJ1-2; perhaps TRBD1 as D (5 bases). This CDR3 spans 14 amino acids. Germline CDR1 SEHNR, CDR2 FQNEAQ (reference sequence). V gave up 2 bases and J gave up 6 bases, with 13 bases separating them. The CDR3 region has the DNA TGTGCCAGCAGCTTAAGTGGGCAGGGAGATGGCTACACCTTC. This encodes CASSLSGQGDGYTF.

The chain recombines TRBV5-4 with TRBJ2-1, with a weak D call TRBD2 (6 bases). This CDR3 has 15 residues. Germline V CDR1 and CDR2: SGHNT, YYREEE (reference sequence). Deletions cut 5 bases from V and 1 base from J, with 13 bases between. As DNA, the CDR3 is TGTGCCAGCAGTTCCGGGGCGGGGTCCTACAATGAGCAGTTCTTC. Protein: CASSSGAGSYNEQFF.

This chain joins TRBV30 and TRBJ1-2, with a possible D match to TRBD1 (5 bases). V lost 2 bases, J lost 2 bases, and 21 bases lay in between. Germline CDR1 reads GTSNPN; CDR2 reads SVGIG (reference sequence). The CDR3 extends over 17 amino acids. The CDR3, as DNA: TGTGCCTGGAGTTTTCGGGCGAAGGGACGGGTAAACTATGGCTACACCTTC. The encoded protein is CAWSFRAKGRVNYGYTF.

This rearrangement joins TRBV6-5 to TRBJ1-1; D gene ambiguous. V was clipped by 2 bases and J by 1 base, with 5 bases between them. Germline values: CDR1 MNHEY, CDR2 SVGAGI. This CDR3 spans 13 amino acids. This chain's CDR3 is CASSYVSNTEAFF. The DNA of the CDR3 is TGTGCCAGCAGTTACGTGTCGAACACTGAAGCTTTCTTT.

The chain links TRBV5-1 to TRBJ1-4, with TRBD1 identical over 10 bases. The V and J ends lost 3 bases and 2 bases, in that order; junction bases with no gene match: 7. The V gene's germline CDR1 is SGHRS and CDR2 YFSETQ. CDR3 length: 17 residues. CDR3 in amino acids: CASSSGTGDVTNEKLFF. For the CDR3, the DNA is TGCGCCAGCAGCTCCGGGACAGGGGATGTTACTAATGAAAAACTGTTTTTT.

This chain uses TRBV15 with TRBJ1-6; D is ambiguous. This CDR3 region has 18 residues. V was pared by 3 bases and J by 6 bases, with 21 bases between. Germline CDR1 reads LNHNV; CDR2 reads YYDKDF (reference sequence). The CDR3 DNA is TGTGCCACCAGCAGCCCCTCAGAGTACGGTTTCGGTAATTCACCCCTCCACTTT. Amino acid sequence: CATSSPSEYGFGNSPLHF.

This sequence joins TRBV5-5 and TRBJ1-3; D is unclear. Germline V CDR1 and CDR2: SGHKS, YYEKEE (reference sequence). This CDR3 region has 14 residues. V dropped 2 bases and J dropped 4 bases, with 10 bases sitting between them. The CDR3 nucleotides read TGTGCCAGCAGCTTAGTAGGTTACGGAAACACCATATATTTT. Protein product: CASSLVGYGNTIYF.

The rearrangement joins TRBV19 to TRBJ1-4; 7 positions agree with TRBD1. Germline lookup yields CDR1 LNHDA and CDR2 SQIVND (reference sequence). The CDR3 contains 15 residues. After removal of 3 bases from V and 6 bases from J, the junction contained 7 bases not matched to a gene. The CDR3 loop is CASSIPTGEDEKLFF. Here the CDR3 DNA reads TGTGCCAGTAGTATCCCCACAGGGGAGGATGAAAAACTGTTTTTT.

The CDR3 sequence is CASSTSGGRNQPQHF. Written as DNA, the CDR3 is TGTGCCAGTAGTACCTCAGGGGGACGAAATCAGCCCCAGCATTTT. The chain uses TRBV19 and TRBJ1-5, with 7 bases matching TRBD1. This CDR3 contains 15 residues. Per germline, CDR1 LNHDA and CDR2 SQIVND (reference sequence). J gave up 4 bases and V 4 bases, and 7 bases lay outside the gene matches.

The rearrangement uses TRBV15 and TRBJ2-2; 8 nucleotides line up with TRBD1. From germline, CDR1 is LNHNV and CDR2 YYDKDF (reference sequence). The trim removed 1 base at V and 4 bases at J, leaving 17 bases unmatched. The CDR3 has 20 residues. CDR3 region: CATSRVWSRQGMGATGELFF. The DNA of the CDR3 is TGTGCCACCAGCAGAGTTTGGTCGAGACAGGGGATGGGGGCCACCGGGGAGCTGTTTTTT. Full variable domain (outside the CDR3, taken from reference TRBV15 and TRBJ2-2): DAMVIQNPRYQVTQFGKPVTLSCSQTLNHNVMYWYQQKSSQAPKLLFHYYDKDFNNEADTPDNFQSRRPNTSFCFLDIRSPGLGDTAMYLCATSRVWSRQGMGATGELFFGEGSRLTVL.

The chain combines TRBV27 with TRBJ2-7; TRBD1 matches 7 bases. J lost 3 bases, V lost 2 bases, and 4 bases had no gene match. The V gene's germline CDR1 is MNHEY and CDR2 SMNVEV (reference sequence). The CDR3 extends over 14 amino acids. CDR3 DNA sequence: TGTGCCAGCAGTTTACGGGACAGACACTACGAGCAGTACTTC. It specifies CASSLRDRHYEQYF.

This chain uses TRBV30 with TRBJ1-1; no reliable D call. The CDR3 sequence is 13 residues long. The germline V gene has CDR1 GTSNPN and CDR2 SVGIG (reference sequence). V was pared by 2 bases and J by 2 bases, with 9 bases between. This CDR3 is CAWSFQLNTEAFF. DNA of the CDR3: TGTGCCTGGAGTTTCCAGCTAAACACTGAAGCTTTCTTT.

In its sample, this clone was seen once. This chain joins TRBV9 and TRBJ2-3; 7 nucleotides align to TRBD1. The germline V gene encodes CDR1 SGDLS and CDR2 YYNGEE. The CDR3 spans 15 residues. V was pared by 3 bases and J by 3 bases, with 7 bases of the junction left unmatched. CDR3 region: CASSGWTGGTDTQYF. Here the CDR3 DNA reads TGTGCCAGCAGCGGGTGGACAGGTGGGACAGATACGCAGTATTTT.

The chain has TRBV19 and TRBJ2-7, with D maybe TRBD1 (6 bases). Germline-derived CDR1 and CDR2 are LNHDA and SQIVND (reference sequence). The CDR3 covers 15 residues. Trimming left V 4 bases short and J 1 base short, with 14 bases between. The chain's CDR3 is CASSTSRGSSYEQYF. In nucleotides, the CDR3 is TGTGCCAGTAGTACGAGCAGGGGAAGTTCCTACGAGCAGTACTTC.

This chain joins TRBV2 and TRBJ2-5, with D perhaps TRBD2 (7 bases). This CDR3 comprises 15 residues. Germline V gives CDR1 SNHLY, CDR2 FYNNEI. Trimming removed 4 bases from V and 4 bases from J, with 16 bases in between. The DNA of the CDR3 is TGTGCCAGCAGTGTAGAGGGGGGGTTTGCAGAGACCCAGTACTTC. It is translated as CASSVEGGFAETQYF.

The chain uses TRBV30 and TRBJ1-4, with a possible D match to TRBD1 (6 bases). Trimming pared 3 bases from V and 6 bases from J, leaving 11 bases between. The CDR3 contains 13 residues. Germline lookup yields CDR1 GTSNPN and CDR2 SVGIG (reference sequence). The CDR3 loop is CAWRGGSYEKLFF. CDR3 sequence (DNA): TGTGCCTGGAGGGGGGGCAGTTATGAAAAACTGTTTTTT.

The rearrangement links TRBV4-3 to TRBJ2-7; weak D call: TRBD1 (5 bases). The V end lost 4 bases, the J end lost 10 bases, and 17 bases lay between the germline ends. The CDR3 runs to 13 residues. Germline CDR1 reads LGHNA; CDR2 reads YSLEER. The CDR3 loop reads CASSPGQGNNQYF. CDR3 nucleotide sequence: TGCGCCAGCAGCCCCGGGCAGGGAAACAATCAGTACTTC.

The chain carries TRBV20-1 and TRBJ2-1; D not resolved. Between the trimmed V and J ends, which lost 7 bases and 6 bases, there was a span of 10 bases. The CDR3 spans 11 residues. The germline CDR1 and CDR2 sequences are DFQATT and SNEGSKA (reference sequence). The CDR3 here is CSEHSINEQFF. CDR3 nucleotides: TGCAGTGAACACTCCATCAATGAGCAGTTCTTC.

This sequence joins TRBV27 and TRBJ1-6; D unresolved. CDR1 and CDR2 from the germline V gene are MNHEY and SMNVEV (reference sequence). The length of the CDR3 is 14 residues. V lost 3 bases and J lost 6, with 9 bases in between. CDR3 DNA: TGTGCCAGCAGTTTGAGGGTAGTTAATTCACCCCTCCACTTT. It translates to CASSLRVVNSPLHF.

V is TRBV6-1 and J is TRBJ1-1; TRBD1 agrees at 10 bases. The CDR3 extends over 13 amino acids. CDR1 MNHNS and CDR2 SASEGT come from the germline V gene. After removal of 6 bases from V and 5 bases from J, the junction contained 3 bases not matched to a gene. The CDR3 here is CASSGTGETEAFF. The CDR3 region has the DNA TGTGCCAGCAGCGGGACAGGGGAAACTGAAGCTTTCTTT.